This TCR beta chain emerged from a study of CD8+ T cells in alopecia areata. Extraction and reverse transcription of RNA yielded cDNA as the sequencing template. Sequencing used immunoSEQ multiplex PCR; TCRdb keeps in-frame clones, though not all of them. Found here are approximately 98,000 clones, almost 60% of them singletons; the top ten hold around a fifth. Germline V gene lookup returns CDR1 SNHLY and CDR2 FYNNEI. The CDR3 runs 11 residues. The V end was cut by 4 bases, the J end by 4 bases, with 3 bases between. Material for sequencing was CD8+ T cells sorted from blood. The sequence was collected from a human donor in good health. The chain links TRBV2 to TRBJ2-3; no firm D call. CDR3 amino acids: CASSGADTQYF. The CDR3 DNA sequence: TGTGCCAGCAGTGGCGCAGATACGCAGTATTTT.